This entry concerns a single TCR beta chain. The authors sequenced TCR beta from blood CD8+ and CD4+ T cells. In contrast to the negatively isolated CD8+ and CD4+ T cells, TEMRA cells were FACS-enriched. Germline CDR1 and CDR2: SEHNR and FQNEAQ (reference sequence). The CDR3 spans 12 residues. The V gene lost 2 bases and the J gene lost 3 bases, with 4 bases spanning the gap. 0.5 to 1 ug RNA was reverse transcribed with random hexamers. Amplification of TCR beta CDR3 by immunoSEQ multiplex PCR spanned 54 Vbeta and 13 Jbeta. TCRdb reprocessed the immunoSEQ multiplex PCR reads with MiXCR, giving one entry per CDR3 protein. The sample lists about 210,000 distinct CDR3 sequences; roughly 92% were seen once. This record comes from a study of CD8 T cells in Susac syndrome.

This sequence joins TRBV7-9 and TRBJ2-5; D is uncertain. The sequence came from a human donor in good health. Sequencing used CD4+ T cells from PBMCs. The CDR3 sequence is CASSLLEETQYF. CDR3 DNA: TGTGCCAGCAGCTTACTCGAAGAGACCCAGTACTTC.